The rows below give T cell receptor beta chains drawn from one sample of a study of T cells in Graves' hyperthyroidism and ophthalmopathy. TCRdb fed the multiplex PCR reads into MiXCR, producing one record per CDR3 protein. The sample lists some 570,000 distinct CDR3 sequences, approximately 17% seen once, with 17% in the top ten. Sequencing used blood. The receptors were gathered from a woman between 18 and 29 years old with Graves' ophthalmopathy. CDR3s include the opening cysteine and the closing phenylalanine or tryptophan. D genes are given only for firm matches. Only some rows state a clone size, as once, few, many or a class for expanded clones.

. TRBJ1-5 many TRBV2 CASSDVNSNQPQHF TGTGCCAGCAGTGACGTAAATAGCAATCAGCCCCAGCATTTT
. TRBJ1-1 . TRBV12-3/TRBV12-4 CASSFLRTAEAFF TGTGCCAGCAGTTTCTTAAGGACAGCTGAAGCTTTCTTT
. TRBJ2-1 . TRBV28 CASNVRAGAPYNEQFF TGTGCCAGCAACGTTCGGGCGGGGGCGCCTTACAATGAGCAGTTCTTC
. TRBJ2-1 . TRBV11-2 CASSLDPSLSYNEQFF TGTGCCAGCAGCTTAGACCCGTCCCTTTCCTACAATGAGCAGTTCTTC
TRBD2 TRBJ2-3 few TRBV11-2 CASSLVLTSGGSSLFTSTDTQYF TGTGCCAGCAGCTTAGTTCTGACTAGCGGGGGGTCAAGTTTATTTACTAGCACAGATACGCAGTATTTT
. TRBJ1-1 few TRBV6-1 CATQTGNTEAFF TGTGCCACACAGACAGGAAACACTGAAGCTTTCTTT
. TRBJ2-7 . TRBV20-1 CSVTQVQHPYEQYF TGCAGTGTCACCCAGGTCCAGCACCCCTACGAGCAGTACTTC
. TRBJ2-1 few TRBV4-2 CASSPDGELDEQFF TGTGCCAGCAGCCCCGATGGTGAGTTGGATGAGCAGTTCTTC
TRBD1 TRBJ1-2 many TRBV12-3/TRBV12-4 CASSQQGFYGYTF TGTGCCAGCAGCCAACAGGGGTTCTATGGCTACACCTTC
. TRBJ2-2 many TRBV5-1 CASSLEGGIGTGELFF TGCGCCAGCAGCTTGGAAGGCGGGATAGGTACCGGGGAGCTGTTTTTT
. TRBJ2-1 few TRBV27 CASSLSRNTYNEQFF TGTGCCAGCAGTTTATCACGGAACACCTACAATGAGCAGTTCTTC
TRBD1 TRBJ1-1 many TRBV30 CAWRGGTVSNTEAFF TGTGCCTGGAGGGGGGGGACAGTGAGCAACACTGAAGCTTTCTTT
TRBD2 TRBJ2-1 . TRBV6-2/TRBV6-3 CASGRPPGWREVDEQFF TGTGCCAGCGGACGACCCCCTGGCTGGCGGGAGGTAGATGAGCAGTTCTTC
. TRBJ1-5 many TRBV6-2/TRBV6-3 CASTGRKGYSNQPQHF TGTGCCAGCACTGGACGGAAAGGCTATAGCAATCAGCCCCAGCATTTT
. TRBJ2-1 . TRBV19 CASCSGTNEQFF TGTGCCAGTTGTAGCGGTACAAATGAGCAGTTCTTC
. TRBJ2-5 . TRBV15 CATSRDFLETQYF TGTGCCACCAGCAGAGATTTCCTGGAGACCCAGTACTTC
. TRBJ2-2 . TRBV6-9 CASSSDSLANTGELFF TGTGCCAGCAGTTCGGACAGCCTTGCGAACACCGGGGAGCTGTTTTTT
. TRBJ1-1 . TRBV5-5 CASSLDWSRNTEAFF TGTGCCAGCAGCTTGGACTGGAGCCGGAACACTGAAGCTTTCTTT
. TRBJ2-7 many TRBV12-3/TRBV12-4 CASRSRSSYEQYF TGTGCCAGCAGGTCCCGGAGCTCCTACGAGCAGTACTTC
. TRBJ1-2 many TRBV3-1 CASSEEERSGYTF TGTGCCAGCAGCGAAGAGGAGAGGAGTGGCTACACCTTC
. TRBJ2-2 few TRBV6-2/TRBV6-3 CASSSRATGTGELFF TGTGCCAGCAGTTCCAGGGCCACCGGAACCGGGGAGCTGTTTTTT
. TRBJ1-4 . TRBV12-3/TRBV12-4 CASSWAFNEKLFF TGTGCCAGCAGTTGGGCGTTTAATGAAAAACTGTTTTTT
. TRBJ2-7 . TRBV6-1 CASSESQGSGYEQYF TGTGCCAGCAGTGAATCACAGGGATCGGGTTACGAGCAGTACTTC
. TRBJ1-1 few TRBV19 CASSQARNTEAFF TGTGCCAGTAGTCAGGCTAGGAACACTGAAGCTTTCTTT
. TRBJ1-2 few TRBV20-1 CSARTYDRTYGYTF TGCAGTGCTAGGACCTACGACAGGACCTATGGCTACACCTTC
. TRBJ2-1 . TRBV9 CASSVFGRVYDEQFF TGTGCCAGCAGCGTATTCGGCAGGGTTTACGATGAGCAGTTCTTC
. TRBJ1-1 many TRBV30 CAWYGTRLGAFF TGTGCCTGGTACGGGACCCGACTTGGAGCTTTCTTT
TRBD2 TRBJ2-1 many TRBV20-1 CSAEGTSPYPNEQFF TGCAGTGCAGAAGGGACTAGCCCGTATCCCAATGAGCAGTTCTTC
TRBD1 TRBJ2-7 many TRBV27 CASSFSQGTVAYEQYF TGTGCCAGCAGTTTTAGTCAAGGGACAGTCGCCTACGAGCAGTACTTC
TRBD1 TRBJ1-2 . TRBV6-1 CASSDRQGAQGYTF TGTGCCAGCAGTGACCGACAGGGGGCGCAAGGCTACACCTTC
. TRBJ1-5 many TRBV3-1 CASSQGSGDQPQHF TGTGCCAGCAGCCAAGGGTCAGGCGATCAGCCCCAGCATTTT
. TRBJ2-2 . TRBV3-1 CASSRGRPLPTGELFF TGTGCCAGCAGTCGGGGAAGGCCTTTACCCACCGGGGAGCTGTTTTTT
. TRBJ2-7 many TRBV7-8 CASSLNREYYEQYF TGTGCCAGCAGCTTGAACCGGGAGTACTACGAGCAGTACTTC
. TRBJ2-7 many TRBV11-2 CASSLTVTPQGHEQYF TGTGCCAGCAGCTTAACCGTAACTCCACAGGGCCACGAGCAGTACTTC
. TRBJ2-3 . TRBV9 CASSPGFTDTQYF TGTGCCAGCAGCCCCGGGTTCACAGATACGCAGTATTTT
. TRBJ1-6 many TRBV28 CASSPRNTGISPLHF TGTGCCAGCAGTCCGAGAAATACAGGGATTTCACCCCTCCACTTT
TRBD1 TRBJ2-5 few TRBV15 CATSTENRGLGETQYF TGTGCCACCAGCACAGAAAACAGGGGGCTGGGAGAGACCCAGTACTTC
. TRBJ1-4 many TRBV6-6 CASSYRGGATNEKLFF TGTGCCAGCAGTTACCGAGGGGGAGCAACTAATGAAAAACTGTTTTTT
TRBD2 TRBJ2-1 . TRBV5-1 CASSLEGRLAGYNEQFF TGCGCCAGCAGCTTGGAGGGGAGGCTAGCGGGGTACAATGAGCAGTTCTTC
. TRBJ2-4 . TRBV6-1 CASSEERWLAKNIQYF TGTGCCAGCAGTGAAGAACGGTGGCTAGCCAAAAACATTCAGTACTTC
. TRBJ2-1 . TRBV6-5 CASSYYLGNEQFF TGTGCCAGCAGTTACTATCTGGGAAATGAGCAGTTCTTC
. TRBJ2-7 . TRBV5-1 CASSLALREVQYF TGCGCCAGCAGCTTGGCCCTCAGGGAGGTGCAGTACTTC
TRBD1 TRBJ1-5 many TRBV5-1 CASSVAGTGQPQHF TGCGCCAGCAGCGTCGCGGGGACAGGACAGCCCCAGCATTTT
TRBD1 TRBJ1-2 . TRBV28 CASSSAGQGFYGYTF TGTGCCAGCAGTTCGGCGGGACAGGGATTCTATGGCTACACCTTC